This T cell receptor (beta chain) was identified in a study of OX40 agonist ivuxolimab in advanced cancers. Clones were read by immunoSEQ multiplex PCR, and TCRdb kept only the in-frame ones, dropping some. The sample lists tens of thousands of clones, approximately 94% occurring once. V lost 5 bases and J lost 4, with 8 bases in between. The CDR3 is 12 amino acids. Germline lookup yields CDR1 MNHEY and CDR2 SMNVEV (reference sequence). A note on this clone: Its specificity is unknown.

Study conclusions and caveats: Among the lowest levels of clonal expansion were found in partial responders at 0.1-3.0 mg/kg. CD4+ and CD8+ T cells in blood underwent clonal expansion by week 6 at 0.1 to 3.0 mg/kg.

Any history of autoimmune disease or systemic immunosuppression disqualified patients. The genes are TRBV27 and TRBJ2-5; D might be TRBD2 (5 bases). Sequenced material: CD4+ or CD8+ T cells sorted from blood, taken in a trial of the OX40 agonist ivuxolimab. The TCR sequence derives from an adult with an advanced solid tumor such as melanoma, head and neck, liver or kidney cancer. The CDR3 spells CASSRGSETQYF. The CDR3 DNA reads as TGTGCCAGCAGTCGAGGGTCAGAGACCCAGTACTTC.